Following are 32 T cell receptor beta chains from one sample sequenced in a study of blood T cell repertoires in COVID-19. Repertoires were generated with immunoSEQ multiplex PCR, while TCRdb's copy carries only in-frame clones and drops some. The sample shows 55,000 to 70,000 clones, over 70% of them seen only once. The sequencing input was peripheral blood. The origin of the receptors is a human donor in a cohort sampled during active COVID-19.

This chain uses TRBV19 with TRBJ1-6; the D is unclear. Between the trimmed V and J ends, which lost 1 base and 0 bases, there was a span of 4 bases. There are 15 residues in the CDR3. CDR1 LNHDA and CDR2 SQIVND come from the germline V gene (reference sequence). The DNA for the CDR3 is TGTGCCAGTAGTATAGGGCACTCCTATAATTCACCCCTCCACTTT. This sequence encodes CASSIGHSYNSPLHF.

The rearrangement uses TRBV18 and TRBJ1-2, with 10 positions matching TRBD1. CDR1 is KGHSH, CDR2 LQKENI, per germline. J lost 7 bases, V lost 6 bases, and 11 bases had no gene match. This CDR3 is 15 amino acids long. The CDR3 coding sequence is TGTGCCAGCTCGCCGGGACAGGGGATTGAGGGTGGCTACACCTTC. Its translation is CASSPGQGIEGGYTF.

This rearrangement joins TRBV29-1 to TRBJ1-3; D uncertain. CDR1 is SQVTM and CDR2 is ANQGSEA in the germline V gene. The germline V and J ends were trimmed by 3 bases and 7 bases, with 16 bases remaining between them. There are 14 residues in the CDR3. The CDR3 reads CSVDAGSLGNTIYF. The CDR3 nucleotides are TGCAGCGTTGACGCGGGATCATTGGGTAACACCATATATTTT.

There are a few counts of this clone. This rearrangement joins TRBV19 to TRBJ1-5; TRBD1 matches 7 bases. This CDR3 has 15 amino acids. Germline V lookup: CDR1 LNHDA, CDR2 SQIVND (reference sequence). Losses at the gene ends were 7 bases for V and 3 bases for J; bases not matched to a gene: 9. The CDR3 region has the DNA TGTGCCAGTACCAAAGACAGGGCATTCAATCAGCCCCAGCATTTT. This gives the protein CASTKDRAFNQPQHF.

This chain uses TRBV2 with TRBJ1-2, with no clear D. CDR1 is SNHLY and CDR2 is FYNNEI in the germline V gene. Trimming stripped 3 bases from V and 5 bases from J, with 16 bases between. This CDR3 is built from 15 residues. The chain's CDR3 is CASSEVHSGSYGYTF. Written as DNA, the CDR3 is TGTGCCAGCAGTGAGGTTCACAGCGGGAGTTATGGCTACACCTTC.

This chain uses TRBV30 with TRBJ2-7, with a weak D call TRBD1 (5 bases). V lost 4 bases and J 0 bases, leaving 10 bases between the germline ends. The CDR3 has 13 residues. Germline V gene data show CDR1 as GTSNPN and CDR2 as SVGIG (reference sequence). The DNA for the CDR3 is TGTGCCTGGAAGGGGCAGGTCTCCTACGAGCAGTACTTC. Protein: CAWKGQVSYEQYF.

V is TRBV5-4 and J is TRBJ2-1, with TRBD1 identical over 9 bases. J was trimmed by 1 base and V by 2 bases; bases with no gene match: 7. The germline CDR1 and CDR2 sequences are SGHNT and YYREEE (reference sequence). The CDR3 consists of 17 residues. CDR3 in DNA: TGTGCCAGCAGCTTAGGACCGGGACAGGGATCCTACAATGAGCAGTTCTTC. Protein: CASSLGPGQGSYNEQFF.

The V and J genes are TRBV28 and TRBJ2-3, with a weak D call TRBD2 (6 bases). In germline, CDR1 is MDHEN, CDR2 SYDVKM. The germline V and J ends were trimmed by 3 bases and 0 bases, with 10 bases remaining between them. This CDR3 is 15 amino acids long. The CDR3 DNA sequence: TGTGCCAGCAGTTTTACTAGCCCTAGCACAGATACGCAGTATTTT. Protein sequence: CASSFTSPSTDTQYF.

The rearrangement uses TRBV6-5 and TRBJ2-7; TRBD1 matches at 7 bases. CDR3 length: 13 residues. In germline, CDR1 is MNHEY, CDR2 SVGAGI. The trim removed 1 base at V and 6 bases at J, leaving 3 bases unmatched. For the CDR3, the DNA is TGTGCCAGCAGTTACTTAGGGGGCTCCGAGCAGTACTTC. Its translation: CASSYLGGSEQYF.

Here the CDR3 DNA reads TGTGCCAGCAGGGAGGGACAGGGGAGCTACGAGCAGTACTTC. Translating it yields CASREGQGSYEQYF. This sequence joins TRBV2 and TRBJ2-7, with 10 bases aligning to TRBD1. Germline loops: CDR1 SNHLY, CDR2 FYNNEI. The CDR3 has 14 amino acids. V shed 6 bases, J shed 3 bases, and the junction held 5 bases outside the gene matches.

Only one count was recorded for this clone. CDR3 in amino acids: CASSLEGRGHSGNTIYF. The CDR3 nucleotides read TGTGCCAGCAGCTTAGAGGGCAGGGGCCACTCTGGAAACACCATATATTTT. This chain links TRBV7-9 with TRBJ1-3; possible D gene TRBD1, 6 bases. The CDR3 covers 17 residues. The ends were cut back, 1 base at V and 0 bases at J, with 13 bases in the middle. The germline CDR1 and CDR2 sequences are SEHNR and FQNEAQ (reference sequence).

The rearrangement joins TRBV6-5 to TRBJ1-2; 11 bases are shared with TRBD1. CDR3 size: 13 residues. J lost 5 bases, V lost 7 bases, and 3 bases had no gene match. Germline CDR1 reads MNHEY; CDR2 reads SVGAGI. In nucleotides, the CDR3 is TGTGCCAGCAAAGGACAGGGGGCTTATGGCTACACCTTC. It translates to CASKGQGAYGYTF.

J is TRBJ1-5 and V is TRBV3-1 (or the pseudogene TRBV3-2), with TRBD1 as a possible D gene (5 bases). The V gene lost 2 bases and the J gene lost 1 base, with 24 bases spanning the gap. The V gene's germline CDR1 is LGHDT and CDR2 YNNKEL (reference sequence). The CDR3 sequence is 20 residues long. Here the CDR3 DNA reads TGTGCCAGCAGCCAATTCCCCGGGGGACGGGACCCCTTGAGCAATCAGCCCCAGCATTTT. Translated: CASSQFPGGRDPLSNQPQHF.

The J gene is TRBJ1-2, the V gene TRBV9, with 7 bases identical to TRBD1. Germline V gives CDR1 SGDLS, CDR2 YYNGEE. The CDR3 sequence is 13 residues long. The V segment lost 4 bases and the J segment 3 bases; nucleotides outside the gene matches: 3. The CDR3 coding sequence is TGTGCCAGCAGCCCAGGGGGGTACTATGGCTACACCTTC. Translating gives CASSPGGYYGYTF.

This chain uses TRBV4-3 with TRBJ2-1, with TRBD2 matching over 7 bases. This CDR3 has 19 amino acids. The germline CDR1 and CDR2 sequences are LGHNA and YSLEER. J was trimmed by 2 bases and V by 0 bases; bases with no gene match: 13. The CDR3 is CASSQEGAAGAYTYNEQFF. The CDR3 DNA reads as TGCGCCAGCAGCCAAGAAGGAGCGGCGGGAGCTTATACCTACAATGAGCAGTTCTTC.

The chain uses TRBV4-3 and TRBJ2-7; no clear D gene. Germline loops: CDR1 LGHNA, CDR2 YSLEER. The length of the CDR3 is 14 residues. The ends were cut back, 3 bases at V and 0 bases at J, with 9 bases in the middle. DNA for the CDR3: TGCGCCAGCAGCCACCGGAGTAGCTCCTACGAGCAGTACTTC. This sequence encodes CASSHRSSSYEQYF.

CDR3 in amino acids: CASSFEGYEQYF. CDR3 sequence (DNA): TGTGCCAGCAGTTTTGAGGGTTACGAGCAGTACTTC. This chain joins TRBV28 and TRBJ2-7; perhaps TRBD2 as D (5 bases). This CDR3 contains 12 residues. Germline V gives CDR1 MDHEN, CDR2 SYDVKM. V was clipped by 3 bases and J by 4 bases, with 7 bases between them.

The chain couples TRBV7-2 to TRBJ2-2, with D possibly matching TRBD2 (6 bases). The CDR3 covers 15 residues. Between the trimmed V and J ends, which lost 5 bases and 6 bases, there was a span of 16 bases. Germline V gives CDR1 SGHTA, CDR2 FQGNSA. As DNA, the CDR3 is TGTGCCAGCAGCCCGGAGGGTAGCCGGGCCGGGGAGCTGTTTTTT. Translation gives CASSPEGSRAGELFF.

In this sample, this clone turned up once. The chain uses TRBV24-1 and TRBJ2-5; D is unresolved. The length of the CDR3 is 13 residues. Trimming cost V 4 bases and J 5 bases, with 10 bases left between them. Germline V gene lookup returns CDR1 KGHDR and CDR2 SFDVKD. The DNA for the CDR3 is TGTGCCACCAGTGACCCGACATCGGAGACCCAGTACTTC. Its translation is CATSDPTSETQYF.

This clone was observed once. The chain links TRBV10-3 to TRBJ1-2; D not certain. V was cut by 5 bases and J by 1 base, with 8 bases left in between. The germline V gene encodes CDR1 ENHRY and CDR2 SYGVKD. This CDR3 is built from 13 residues. DNA of the CDR3: TGTGCCATCAGTTCGGAGAGTAACTATGGCTACACCTTC. It encodes CAISSESNYGYTF.

The chain uses TRBV6-5 and TRBJ2-7, with D possibly matching TRBD1 (6 bases). V dropped 1 base and J dropped 1 base, with 14 bases sitting between them. The V gene's germline CDR1 is MNHEY and CDR2 SVGAGI. The CDR3 consists of 16 residues. The CDR3 nucleotides are TGTGCCAGCAGTTACTGGGGTTTGGGGGCTTCCTACGAGCAGTACTTC. It codes for CASSYWGLGASYEQYF.

This clone was found once. The V and J genes are TRBV7-9 and TRBJ2-7, with TRBD1 matching 9 bases. The V segment lost 7 bases and the J segment 5 bases; nucleotides outside the gene matches: 15. The germline gives CDR1 SEHNR, CDR2 FQNEAQ (reference sequence). The CDR3 sequence is 16 residues long. The CDR3 protein is CASTFLTGGKSHEQYF. Written as DNA, the CDR3 is TGTGCCAGCACCTTCTTGACAGGGGGAAAGTCCCACGAGCAGTACTTC.

V and J are TRBV6-6 and TRBJ1-5; TRBD1 matches at 7 bases. This CDR3 has 15 amino acids. CDR1 and CDR2 from the germline V gene are MNHNY and SVGAGI (reference sequence). The V segment lost 5 bases and the J segment 4 bases; nucleotides outside the gene matches: 8. In nucleotides, the CDR3 is TGTGCCAGCAGTATTGGGACAGAACATAATCAGCCCCAGCATTTT. Encoded protein: CASSIGTEHNQPQHF.

V is TRBV28 and J is TRBJ1-3; the D is unclear. V shed 2 bases and J shed 0 bases, with 11 bases lying between them. Germline V CDR1 and CDR2: MDHEN, SYDVKM. The CDR3 contains 16 residues. The CDR3 DNA reads as TGTGCCAGCAGTTTAGTGGAGCGGACCTCTGGAAACACCATATATTTT. Translating gives CASSLVERTSGNTIYF.

V is TRBV10-1 and J is TRBJ1-1; perhaps TRBD1 as D (5 bases). Germline CDR1 and CDR2: WNHNN and SYGVQD (reference sequence). Trimming pared 0 bases from V and 4 bases from J, leaving 15 bases between. The CDR3 has 16 amino acids. CDR3 nucleotide sequence: TGCGCCAGCAGTGAGTCCGGCGAACCGGGGGTCACTGAAGCTTTCTTT. Its translation is CASSESGEPGVTEAFF.

V and J are TRBV18 and TRBJ2-7; 10 nucleotides agree with TRBD1. The CDR3 contains 15 residues. Trimming cost V 3 bases and J 2 bases; bases outside gene matches: 4. CDR1 is KGHSH, CDR2 LQKENI, per germline. The CDR3 nucleotides are TGTGCCAGCTCACCGGTGACAGGGGGCACCTACGAGCAGTACTTC. It translates to CASSPVTGGTYEQYF.

The chain is built from TRBV6-5 and TRBJ1-4, with D maybe TRBD1 (5 bases). Deletions cut 0 bases from V and 11 bases from J, with 16 bases between. CDR3 length equals 15 residues. The germline V gene encodes CDR1 MNHEY and CDR2 SVGAGI. The CDR3 here is CASSYSTQGLSKLFF. The CDR3 DNA reads TGTGCCAGCAGTTACTCGACGCAGGGATTATCCAAACTGTTTTTT.

The chain has TRBV7-2 and TRBJ2-1; 12 nucleotides agree with TRBD2. The J segment lost 10 bases and the V segment lost 4 bases, leaving 14 bases of the junction unmatched. The CDR3 sequence is 17 residues long. CDR1 and CDR2 (germline): SGHTA, FQGNSA. The CDR3 region is CASSSALLAGGKGEQFF. The CDR3 DNA follows: TGTGCCAGCAGCTCGGCATTACTAGCGGGAGGTAAAGGAGAGCAGTTCTTC.

The chain uses TRBV5-1 and TRBJ2-6; D unclear. The germline V and J ends were trimmed by 6 bases and 1 base, with 14 bases remaining between them. Germline CDR1 and CDR2: SGHRS and YFSETQ. CDR3 length: 16 amino acids. DNA of the CDR3: TGCGCCAGCACCCGATCTCAGAGGTCTGGGGCCAACGTCCTGACTTTC. It codes for CASTRSQRSGANVLTF.

This chain connects TRBV7-9 to TRBJ2-3; D may be TRBD2 (5 bases). V was pared by 1 base and J by 3 bases, with 14 bases between. CDR1 is SEHNR and CDR2 is FQNEAQ in the germline V gene (reference sequence). This CDR3 comprises 16 residues. The CDR3 sequence is CASSLGGGRWTDTQYF. CDR3 nucleotide sequence: TGTGCCAGCAGCTTAGGTGGTGGGAGATGGACAGATACGCAGTATTTT.

The chain uses TRBV6-6 and TRBJ2-7, with unresolved D. Germline V gene lookup returns CDR1 MNHNY and CDR2 SVGAGI (reference sequence). This CDR3 contains 12 residues. V lost 5 bases, J lost 6 bases, and 11 bases lay in between. CDR3 in amino acids: CASSATRVEQYF. In DNA form, the CDR3 reads TGTGCCAGCAGTGCTACCCGGGTCGAGCAGTACTTC.

J is TRBJ1-2 and V is TRBV4-3, with D uncertain. V was pared by 0 bases and J by 5 bases, with 13 bases between. Germline-derived CDR1 and CDR2 are LGHNA and YSLEER. The CDR3 totals 15 residues. As DNA, the CDR3 is TGCGCCAGCAGCCAAGATGCGGCGGTCTTTTATGGCTACACCTTC. Translation: CASSQDAAVFYGYTF.